Listed below are T cell receptor beta chains from one sample, sequenced in a study of immune heterogeneity within non-small cell lung tumors. TCRdb re-called the multiplex PCR reads through MiXCR, storing one row per CDR3 protein. The sample has fewer than 25,000 distinct CDR3 sequences, approximately 30% seen once; the top ten hold 4.4%. Specimen: lung tumor tissue. These receptors were obtained from a man aged 35 to 55 with non-small cell lung cancer. CDR3s include the opening cysteine and the closing phenylalanine or tryptophan. A D gene is named only where the DNA matches it firmly.

j_call v_call cdr3_length d_call cdr3_aa
TRBJ2-1 TRBV12-3/TRBV12-4 11 . CASSRNNEQFF
TRBJ2-7 TRBV6-2/TRBV6-3 12 TRBD2 CATGRTSYEQYF
TRBJ2-1 TRBV15 14 . CATSRRQPYNEQFF
TRBJ2-2 TRBV27 14 . CASRRLMNTGELFF
TRBJ1-4 TRBV15 17 TRBD1 CATSRFTGDSINEKLFF
TRBJ2-1 TRBV7-3 15 TRBD2 CASSPLAGVNNEQFF
TRBJ1-2 TRBV5-5 13 . CASSLDKPYGYTF
TRBJ2-1 TRBV7-3 15 TRBD1 CASSIATTGGGEQFF
TRBJ2-2 TRBV30 14 . CANLDLTNTGELFF
TRBJ1-3 TRBV7-8 13 . CASSWDSGNTIYF
TRBJ2-3 TRBV5-1 13 . CASSSPGTDTQYF
TRBJ2-7 TRBV12-3/TRBV12-4 15 . CASSLWGKGTYEQYF
TRBJ1-4 TRBV28 18 TRBD1 CASSQSFLSDRRREKLFF
TRBJ2-3 TRBV7-2 18 TRBD2 CASSPRTSGSSASDTQYF
TRBJ2-2 TRBV12-3/TRBV12-4 13 . CASSLFDTGELFF
TRBJ1-5 TRBV19 14 . CAIRSEGNNQPQHF
TRBJ1-5 TRBV27 14 . CASSSMGTGEPQHF
TRBJ1-5 TRBV2 13 TRBD1 CASSDRGVQPQHF
TRBJ2-1 TRBV9 16 . CASSVADGRKYNEQFF
TRBJ1-2 TRBV4-3 14 . CASSQDLAGRGYTF
TRBJ2-3 TRBV2 14 . CASRPGTSTDTQYF
TRBJ1-1 TRBV12-3/TRBV12-4 14 . CASSLQGGGSEAFF
TRBJ2-3 TRBV15 15 . CATSRGQAVADTQYF
TRBJ1-1 TRBV19 16 . CASSTPGRTLNTEAFF
TRBJ2-7 TRBV13 17 TRBD2 CASSKGTSGRASYEQYF
TRBJ2-7 TRBV9 15 TRBD2 CASSAGTSGAYEQYF
TRBJ2-6 TRBV7-2 16 TRBD1 CASSLQGAAGANVLTF
TRBJ2-2 TRBV6-1 15 . CASSEEGTATGELFF
TRBJ2-7 TRBV19 15 TRBD2 CASSMVAGVTYEQYF